The source of this TCR beta chain is a study of cytomegalovirus exposure and HLA in healthy donors. A note on this clone: Its antigen is unidentified.

Germline V gene lookup returns CDR1 SGHDT and CDR2 YYEEEE. The CDR3 has 15 amino acids. J lost 2 bases, V lost 5 bases, and 6 bases had no gene match. Amplification used 60 Vbeta primers and 13 Jbeta primers. Libraries were prepared by immunoSEQ multiplex PCR; TCRdb keeps only in-frame clonotypes and omits some of them. Among about 160,000 clones listed, 83% were seen once. Study-wide results and caveats: A list of around 150 TCR beta chains associated with cytomegalovirus was given.

There were likely unrecorded immune exposures, though donors were nominally healthy when sampled. The sequencing sample was made of PBMCs. V is TRBV5-6 and J is TRBJ1-3; 8 nucleotides align to TRBD1. This sequence was found in a man between 45 and 60 years old in good health and CMV-seropositive. The CDR3 nucleotides are TGTGCCAGCAGATCCCAGGGGGCAACTGGAAACACCATATATTTT. Residues: CASRSQGATGNTIYF.